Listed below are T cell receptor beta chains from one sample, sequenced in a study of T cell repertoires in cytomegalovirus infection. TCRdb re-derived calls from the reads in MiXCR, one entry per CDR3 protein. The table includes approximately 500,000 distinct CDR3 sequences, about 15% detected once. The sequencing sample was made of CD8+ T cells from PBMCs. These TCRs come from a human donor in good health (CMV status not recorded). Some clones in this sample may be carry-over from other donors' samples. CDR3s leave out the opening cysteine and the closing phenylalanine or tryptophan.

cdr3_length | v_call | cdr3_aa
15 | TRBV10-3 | AISESSAGGFTDTQY
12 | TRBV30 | AQEGQNSGNTIY
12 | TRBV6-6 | ASSYPTAPYEQY
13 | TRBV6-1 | ASIQSGADTGELF
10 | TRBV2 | ASIAGAGELF
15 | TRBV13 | ASSIAGTARMNTEAF
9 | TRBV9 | ATGAGSRYT
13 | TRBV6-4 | ASSDQASGQETQY
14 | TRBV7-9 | ASSFKGGENSYEQY
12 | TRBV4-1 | ASSQVTGITEAF
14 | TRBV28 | ASSLRPRGSWNEQF
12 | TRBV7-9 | ASSDRGDGNTIY
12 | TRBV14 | ASSLRRRAYEQY
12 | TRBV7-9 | ASSSGSLEQPQH
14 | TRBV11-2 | ASIPPGGASNTEAF
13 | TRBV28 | ASSPRTATNTEAF
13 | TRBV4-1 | ASSQEGGRANEQF